These 30 T cell receptor beta chains came from one sample sequenced in a study of OX40 agonist ivuxolimab in advanced cancers. TCRdb's copy holds only in-frame clones and misses some; the assay was immunoSEQ multiplex PCR. The sample yields around 60,000 clones, over 80% seen once. Specimen: CD4+ or CD8+ T cells sorted from blood, collected in a trial of the OX40 agonist ivuxolimab. These receptors came from an adult with an advanced solid tumor such as melanoma, head and neck, liver or kidney cancer.

This chain connects TRBV2 to TRBJ2-2; D is uncertain. CDR1 is SNHLY, CDR2 FYNNEI, per germline. V shed 6 bases and J shed 3 bases, with 8 bases lying between them. This CDR3 is 13 amino acids long. The CDR3 DNA reads TGTGCCAGCAGGGAACAGTACACCGGGGAGCTGTTTTTT. Protein: CASREQYTGELFF.

CDR3 amino acids: CASRLGASGETQYF. The CDR3 DNA is TGTGCCAGCAGACTAGGAGCTAGCGGGGAGACCCAGTACTTC. This sequence joins TRBV7-9 and TRBJ2-5, with 8 bases matching TRBD2. After removal of 6 bases from V and 5 bases from J, the junction contained 8 bases not matched to a gene. CDR1 SEHNR and CDR2 FQNEAQ come from the germline V gene (reference sequence). The CDR3 runs 14 residues.

The rearrangement links TRBV28 to TRBJ1-2; TRBD1 aligns across 7 bases. The ends lost 5 bases at V and 5 bases at J; junction bases unmatched: 5. CDR1 is MDHEN, CDR2 SYDVKM, per germline. The CDR3 is made up of 13 amino acids. The CDR3 DNA follows: TGTGCCAGCAGTCGACAGGGCAAATATGGCTACACCTTC. Translating gives CASSRQGKYGYTF.

The chain employs TRBV12-5 and TRBJ1-5; 7 nucleotides line up with TRBD1. CDR3 length: 12 residues. V shed 8 bases, J shed 5 bases, and the junction held 3 bases outside the gene matches. CDR1 and CDR2 (germline): LGHNT, FRNRAP. The CDR3 DNA reads as TGTGCTAGTCGGGACAGTTATCAGCCCCAGCATTTT. It encodes CASRDSYQPQHF.

The V gene is TRBV11-2, the J gene TRBJ2-7; 8 bases are shared with TRBD2. V lost 5 bases, J lost 5 bases, and 2 bases stayed unmatched. This CDR3 has 12 residues. Germline-derived CDR1 and CDR2 are SGHAT and FQNNGV. CDR3 amino acids: CASSVGGDEQYF. The CDR3 DNA sequence: TGTGCCAGCAGCGTCGGGGGGGACGAGCAGTACTTC.

V is TRBV6-5 and J is TRBJ1-1; D possibly corresponds to TRBD1 (5 bases). V lost 4 bases to trimming and J lost 4 bases, with 19 bases between them. CDR3 length: 16 amino acids. Germline CDR1 reads MNHEY; CDR2 reads SVGAGI. In nucleotides, the CDR3 is TGTGCCAGCAGTTGGGGGAGGACACCTGAAAGCACTGAAGCTTTCTTT. Translating gives CASSWGRTPESTEAFF.

The rearrangement joins TRBV5-4 to TRBJ1-5; TRBD1 might be the D (5 bases). Deletions cut 3 bases from V and 5 bases from J, with 9 bases between. Per germline, CDR1 SGHNT and CDR2 YYREEE (reference sequence). This CDR3 has 13 residues. CDR3 sequence reads: CASSSGTHQPQHF. CDR3 nucleotides: TGTGCCAGCAGCTCGGGGACGCATCAGCCCCAGCATTTT.

This clone appeared once. The chain uses TRBV28 and TRBJ2-5; 10 nucleotides agree with TRBD1. J was trimmed by 4 bases and V by 5 bases; bases with no gene match: 10. The CDR3 has 16 residues. Germline-derived CDR1 and CDR2 are MDHEN and SYDVKM. The CDR3 nucleotides are TGTGCCAGCAGTACTGTGGACAGGGGGGCGGGAGAGACCCAGTACTTC. Protein product: CASSTVDRGAGETQYF.

This clone was observed a single time. The V gene is TRBV28, the J gene TRBJ1-4; D gene ambiguous. The germline V gene has CDR1 MDHEN and CDR2 SYDVKM. V shed 5 bases and J shed 8 bases, with 18 bases lying between them. The CDR3 runs to 15 residues. For the CDR3, the DNA is TGTGCCAGCAGTCCGTCCTCGACTGACATCGAAAAACTGTTTTTT. This encodes CASSPSSTDIEKLFF.

This chain uses TRBV2 with TRBJ2-2, with D perhaps given as TRBD1 or TRBD2 (5 bases each). Per the germline V gene, CDR1 is SNHLY and CDR2 is FYNNEI. The CDR3 has 14 amino acids. Trimming left V 6 bases short and J 1 base short, with 9 bases between. The CDR3 DNA reads TGTGCCAGCAGGAGAGGGGAGAACACCGGGGAGCTGTTTTTT. Protein product: CASRRGENTGELFF.

The J gene is TRBJ1-6, the V gene TRBV6-1; D is unresolved. CDR3 length equals 13 residues. The V and J ends lost 2 bases and 16 bases respectively, with 15 bases between them. Germline V gives CDR1 MNHNS, CDR2 SASEGT. The CDR3 protein is CASSESVSRLLHF. Written as DNA, the CDR3 is TGTGCCAGCAGTGAAAGTGTGAGCCGTCTTCTCCACTTT.

The gene calls are TRBV7-8 and TRBJ1-2, with D maybe TRBD1 (5 bases). The length of the CDR3 is 14 residues. Germline CDR1 SGHVS, CDR2 FQNEAQ. V lost 4 bases and J 4 bases, leaving 13 bases between the germline ends. DNA of the CDR3: TGTGCCAGCAGCTCGGGACTGGACGGCTATGGCTACACCTTC. Translated, it gives CASSSGLDGYGYTF.

The chain carries TRBV5-4 and TRBJ1-2; possible D gene TRBD1, 6 bases. Trimming left V 1 base short and J 4 bases short, with 17 bases between. Per germline, CDR1 SGHNT and CDR2 YYREEE (reference sequence). The CDR3 spans 16 residues. CDR3 residues: CASSLRQAGRGYGYTF. The CDR3 DNA is TGTGCCAGCAGCTTGAGACAGGCAGGGAGAGGCTATGGCTACACCTTC.

The chain couples TRBV9 to TRBJ2-2, with a weak D call TRBD2 (5 bases). V was clipped by 0 bases and J by 3 bases, with 9 bases between them. The CDR3 totals 15 residues. Germline values: CDR1 SGDLS, CDR2 YYNGEE. As DNA, the CDR3 is TGTGCCAGCAGCGTAGGCGGGCAGGACACCGGGGAGCTGTTTTTT. This encodes CASSVGGQDTGELFF.

A few counts support this clone. The chain uses TRBV5-6 and TRBJ1-1, with D possibly TRBD1 on 5 matching bases. Germline V gene lookup returns CDR1 SGHDT and CDR2 YYEEEE. CDR3 size: 13 residues. The V and J ends lost 4 bases and 2 bases respectively, with 9 bases between them. The CDR3 DNA follows: TGTGCCAGCAGCCGTGACAGAAACACTGAAGCTTTCTTT. It yields the protein CASSRDRNTEAFF.

This sequence joins TRBV27 and TRBJ1-2; TRBD1 might be the D (6 bases). CDR1 and CDR2 (germline): MNHEY, SMNVEV (reference sequence). This CDR3 has 13 residues. V gave up 6 bases and J gave up 2 bases, with 10 bases separating them. The CDR3: CASRFRGNYGYTF. The DNA of the CDR3 is TGTGCCAGCAGGTTCAGGGGAAACTATGGCTACACCTTC.

The chain combines TRBV28 with TRBJ1-6, with D possibly TRBD1 on 6 matching bases. The CDR3 consists of 13 residues. CDR1 and CDR2 from the germline V gene are MDHEN and SYDVKM. V shed 4 bases and J shed 10 bases, with 11 bases lying between them. CDR3 region: CASSSPRGSPLHF. The CDR3 nucleotides are TGTGCCAGCAGTTCCCCTAGGGGGTCACCCCTCCACTTT.

The chain links TRBV7-2 to TRBJ2-2; 10 positions match TRBD1. The germline gives CDR1 SGHTA, CDR2 FQGNSA. Trimming at V came to 5 bases and at J to 1 base, leaving 1 base not matched to a gene. The CDR3 sequence is 15 residues long. The CDR3 spells CASSRTGGNTGELFF. DNA of the CDR3: TGTGCCAGCAGCCGGACAGGGGGGAACACCGGGGAGCTGTTTTTT.

The chain recombines TRBV15 with TRBJ1-1; no clear D gene. Germline CDR1 is LNHNV and CDR2 is YYDKDF (reference sequence). CDR3 length: 13 amino acids. The V and J ends lost 0 bases and 4 bases respectively, with 6 bases between them. CDR3: CATSRDPATEAFF. The DNA for the CDR3 is TGTGCCACCAGCAGAGACCCGGCCACTGAAGCTTTCTTT.

This clone was seen a single time. The J gene is TRBJ1-5, the V gene TRBV15; possibly TRBD1 for D (5 bases). Germline V gene lookup returns CDR1 LNHNV and CDR2 YYDKDF (reference sequence). The CDR3 is 16 amino acids. Trimming removed 0 bases at V and 4 bases at J, with 13 bases between. This CDR3 is CATSRDMGVGNQPQHF. Here the CDR3 DNA reads TGTGCCACCAGCAGAGATATGGGGGTCGGGAATCAGCCCCAGCATTTT.

The chain couples TRBV28 to TRBJ2-3; D unresolved. There are 13 residues in the CDR3. Looked up from germline, CDR1 is MDHEN and CDR2 is SYDVKM. Trimming stripped 2 bases from V and 5 bases from J, with 8 bases between. CDR3 DNA sequence: TGTGCCAGCAGTTTACCTTCAGAAGATACGCAGTATTTT. This sequence encodes CASSLPSEDTQYF.

The J gene is TRBJ2-5, the V gene TRBV29-1; D tentatively fits TRBD1 or TRBD2 (5 bases each). CDR3 length equals 12 residues. V was pared by 7 bases and J by 2 bases, with 11 bases between. The germline V gene encodes CDR1 SQVTM and CDR2 ANQGSEA. The CDR3 region is CSALWGQETQYF. The CDR3, as DNA: TGCAGCGCCCTGTGGGGGCAAGAGACCCAGTACTTC.

This chain connects TRBV10-3 to TRBJ1-2; D uncertain. Trimming pared 1 base from V and 2 bases from J, leaving 14 bases between. The CDR3 covers 16 residues. CDR1 and CDR2 (germline): ENHRY, SYGVKD. DNA for the CDR3: TGTGCCATCAGTGAGTTCGAGACGGCCGAGAACTATGGCTACACCTTC. It codes for CAISEFETAENYGYTF.

This chain links TRBV11-2 with TRBJ2-3; D not resolved. V lost 6 bases and J lost 0, with 10 bases in between. In germline, CDR1 is SGHAT, CDR2 FQNNGV. CDR3 length equals 14 residues. The CDR3 loop is CASRAGRSTDTQYF. DNA for the CDR3: TGTGCCAGCAGAGCCGGGCGTAGCACAGATACGCAGTATTTT.

The chain is built from TRBV7-9 and TRBJ2-2, with TRBD2 identical over 11 bases. The V segment lost 7 bases and the J segment 7 bases; nucleotides outside the gene matches: 14. Germline CDR1 reads SEHNR; CDR2 reads FQNEAQ (reference sequence). CDR3 size: 17 residues. In nucleotides, the CDR3 is TGTGCCAGCATCAAAGGGCTAGCGGGGGGAATTGGCGGGGAGCTGTTTTTT. Translating it yields CASIKGLAGGIGGELFF. Variable domain in full (rest from reference TRBV7-9 and TRBJ2-2): DTGVSQNPRHKITKRGQNVTFRCDPISEHNRLYWYRQTLGQGPEFLTYFQNEAQLEKSRLLSDRFSAERPKGSFSTLEIQRTEQGDSAMYLCASIKGLAGGIGGELFFGEGSRLTVL.

The V and J genes are TRBV27 and TRBJ1-1; tentative D call: TRBD1 (5 bases). Germline V lookup: CDR1 MNHEY, CDR2 SMNVEV (reference sequence). V shed 6 bases and J shed 6 bases, with 14 bases lying between them. This CDR3 is built from 13 residues. CDR3 nucleotides: TGTGCCAGCAGGAGGGGACCTTCGGCTGAAGCTTTCTTT. Residues: CASRRGPSAEAFF.

J is TRBJ2-1 and V is TRBV19, with 7 bases fitting TRBD2. The CDR3 has 15 residues. Looked up from germline, CDR1 is LNHDA and CDR2 is SQIVND (reference sequence). J was trimmed by 1 base and V by 6 bases; bases with no gene match: 6. The CDR3 spells CASSPLAASYNEQFF. In DNA, the CDR3 is TGTGCCAGTAGCCCCCTAGCGGCTTCCTACAATGAGCAGTTCTTC.

The chain uses TRBV9 and TRBJ2-3; D possibly corresponds to TRBD2 (5 bases). The germline V gene encodes CDR1 SGDLS and CDR2 YYNGEE. CDR3 size: 15 residues. Trimming cost V 0 bases and J 5 bases, with 13 bases left between them. CDR3 in DNA: TGTGCCAGCAGCGTAGCGAGCGGAGTGGTAGATACGCAGTATTTT. Its protein product is CASSVASGVVDTQYF.

The chain carries TRBV28 and TRBJ1-1; maybe TRBD1 (5 bases). Germline V gives CDR1 MDHEN, CDR2 SYDVKM. The CDR3 spans 14 residues. Deletions cut 2 bases from V and 1 base from J, with 8 bases between. The CDR3 coding sequence is TGTGCCAGCAGTTTAGGGGACTCGAACACTGAAGCTTTCTTT. The encoded protein is CASSLGDSNTEAFF.

A note on this clone: The junction and the germline gene differ at one end; a read error may be behind it. V and J are TRBV14 and TRBJ2-7; D is unresolved. The CDR3 totals 11 residues. The germline CDR1 and CDR2 sequences are SGHDN and FVKESK. The CDR3 nucleotides read TGTGCCAGCAGCTCCCCCGGGCCTCTAACCTTC. Amino acid sequence: CASSSPGPLTF.